This T cell receptor beta chain emerged from a study of T cell changes during pregnancy in multiple sclerosis. The J segment lost 10 bases and the V segment lost 5 bases, leaving 16 bases of the junction unmatched. There are 16 residues in the CDR3. Looked up from germline, CDR1 is MDHEN and CDR2 is SYDVKM. TCRdb's copy holds only in-frame clones and misses some; the assay was immunoSEQ multiplex PCR. The sample has some 130,000 clones; less than 97% are singletons. The TCR was taken from a female donor with multiple sclerosis, enrolled in a pregnancy study. The J gene is TRBJ2-1, the V gene TRBV28, with 8 bases matching TRBD2. The specimen was peripheral blood, collected after pregnancy. CDR3 sequence (DNA): TGTGCCAGCAGTCCCCCGGGACTAGTGTCGGGAGTCGAGCAGTTCTTC. It yields the protein CASSPPGLVSGVEQFF. Based on the CDR3 plus reference TRBV28 and TRBJ2-1, the full variable domain is DVKVTQSSRYLVKRTGEKVFLECVQDMDHENMFWYRQDPGLGLRLIYFSYDVKMKEKGDIPEGYSVSREKKERFSLILESASTNQTSMYLCASSPPGLVSGVEQFFGPGTRLTVL.